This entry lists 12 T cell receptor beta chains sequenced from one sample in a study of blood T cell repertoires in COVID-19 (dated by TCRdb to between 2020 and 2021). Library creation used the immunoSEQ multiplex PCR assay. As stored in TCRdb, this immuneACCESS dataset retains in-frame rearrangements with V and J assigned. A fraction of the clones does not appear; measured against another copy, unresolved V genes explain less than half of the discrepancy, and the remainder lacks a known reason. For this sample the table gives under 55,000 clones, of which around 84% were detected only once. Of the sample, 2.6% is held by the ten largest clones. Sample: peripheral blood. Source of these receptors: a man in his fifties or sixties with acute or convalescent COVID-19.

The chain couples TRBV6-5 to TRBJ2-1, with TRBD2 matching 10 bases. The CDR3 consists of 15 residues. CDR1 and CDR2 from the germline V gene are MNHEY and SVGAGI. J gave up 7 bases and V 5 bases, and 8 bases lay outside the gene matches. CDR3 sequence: CASSPGLAIGNEQFF. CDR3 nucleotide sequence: TGTGCCAGCAGTCCGGGACTAGCGATAGGGAATGAGCAGTTCTTC.

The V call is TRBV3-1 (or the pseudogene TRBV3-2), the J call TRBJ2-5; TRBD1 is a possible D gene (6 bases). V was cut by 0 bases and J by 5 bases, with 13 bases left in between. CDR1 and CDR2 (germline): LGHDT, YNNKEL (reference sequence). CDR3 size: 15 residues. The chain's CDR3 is CASSQEQGPAETQYF. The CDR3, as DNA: TGTGCCAGCAGCCAAGAGCAGGGGCCTGCGGAGACCCAGTACTTC.

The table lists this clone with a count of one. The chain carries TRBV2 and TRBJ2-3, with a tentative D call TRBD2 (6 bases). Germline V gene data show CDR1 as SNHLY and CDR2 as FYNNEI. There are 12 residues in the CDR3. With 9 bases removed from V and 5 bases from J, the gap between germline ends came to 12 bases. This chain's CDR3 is CARSGVEDTQYF. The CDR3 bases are TGTGCCAGATCGGGGGTTGAAGATACGCAGTATTTT.

DNA of the CDR3: TGTGCCAGCAGGCTTCAAACAGGGGGACCTCAGCCCCAGCATTTT. The encoded protein is CASRLQTGGPQPQHF. J is TRBJ1-5 and V is TRBV28; 8 nucleotides align to TRBD1. CDR3 length: 15 amino acids. In germline, CDR1 is MDHEN, CDR2 SYDVKM. J was trimmed by 6 bases and V by 6 bases; bases with no gene match: 10.

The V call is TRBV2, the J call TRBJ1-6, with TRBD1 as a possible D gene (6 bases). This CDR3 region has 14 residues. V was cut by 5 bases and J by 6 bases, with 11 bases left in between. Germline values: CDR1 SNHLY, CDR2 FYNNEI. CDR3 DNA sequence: TGTGCCAGCAGTCGGGACATCCCTAATTCACCCCTCCACTTT. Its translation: CASSRDIPNSPLHF.

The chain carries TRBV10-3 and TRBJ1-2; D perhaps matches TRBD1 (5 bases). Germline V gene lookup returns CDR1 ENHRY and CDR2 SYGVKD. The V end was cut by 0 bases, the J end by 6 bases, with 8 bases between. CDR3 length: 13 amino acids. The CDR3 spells CAISESAGNGYTF. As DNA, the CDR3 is TGTGCCATCAGTGAGTCGGCAGGGAATGGCTACACCTTC.

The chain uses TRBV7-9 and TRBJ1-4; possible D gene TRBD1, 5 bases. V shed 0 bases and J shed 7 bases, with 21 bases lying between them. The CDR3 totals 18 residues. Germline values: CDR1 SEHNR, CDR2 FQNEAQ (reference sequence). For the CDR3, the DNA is TGTGCCAGCAGCTTAGCACCTATCCGGACACCCTGGAGTGAAAAACTGTTTTTT. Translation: CASSLAPIRTPWSEKLFF.

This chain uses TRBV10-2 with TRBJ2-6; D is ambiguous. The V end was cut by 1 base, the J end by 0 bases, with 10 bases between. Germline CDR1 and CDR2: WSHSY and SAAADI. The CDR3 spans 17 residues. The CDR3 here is CASSEWAVSSGANVLTF. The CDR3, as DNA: TGCGCCAGCAGTGAGTGGGCAGTCAGCTCTGGGGCCAACGTCCTGACTTTC.

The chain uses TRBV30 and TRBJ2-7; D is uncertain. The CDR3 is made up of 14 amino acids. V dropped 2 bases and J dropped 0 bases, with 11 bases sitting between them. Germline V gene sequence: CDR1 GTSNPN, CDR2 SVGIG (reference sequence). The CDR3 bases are TGTGCCTGGAGTACTGTCGGGTCCTCCTACGAGCAGTACTTC. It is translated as CAWSTVGSSYEQYF.

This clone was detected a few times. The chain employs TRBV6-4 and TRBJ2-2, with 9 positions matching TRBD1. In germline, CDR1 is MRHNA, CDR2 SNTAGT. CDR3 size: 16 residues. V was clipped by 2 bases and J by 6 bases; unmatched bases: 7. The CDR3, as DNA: TGTGCCAGCAGTGACACACCGGGACAGGGTTCCGGGGAGCTGTTTTTT. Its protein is CASSDTPGQGSGELFF.

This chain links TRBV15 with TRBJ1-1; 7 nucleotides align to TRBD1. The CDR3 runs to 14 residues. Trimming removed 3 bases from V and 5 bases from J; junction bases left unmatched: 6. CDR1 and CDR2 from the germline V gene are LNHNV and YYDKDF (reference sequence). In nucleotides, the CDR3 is TGTGCCACCAGCAGCCAGGGGGTACGGACTGAAGCTTTCTTT. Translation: CATSSQGVRTEAFF.

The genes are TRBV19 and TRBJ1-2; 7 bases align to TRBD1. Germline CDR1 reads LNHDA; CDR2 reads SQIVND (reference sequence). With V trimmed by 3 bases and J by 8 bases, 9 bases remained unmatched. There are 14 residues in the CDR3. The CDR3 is CASSIGGGAIGYTF. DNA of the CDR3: TGTGCCAGTAGTATTGGAGGGGGCGCGATCGGCTACACCTTC.